This T cell receptor beta chain originates from a study of blood T cell repertoires in COVID-19. V lost 6 bases and J 0 bases, leaving 9 bases between the germline ends. This CDR3 has 14 amino acids. Germline CDR1 and CDR2: LNHDA and SQIVND (reference sequence). This clone was counted between two and nine times. Libraries were prepared by immunoSEQ multiplex PCR; TCRdb keeps only in-frame clonotypes and omits some of them. The sample contains 200,000 or so clones, 88% of which appear only once. The J gene is TRBJ1-3, the V gene TRBV19; perhaps TRBD1 as D (6 bases). The receptor comes from a woman between 25 and 40 years old who had recovered from COVID-19. The sample was PBMCs or T cells enriched from blood (not recorded which). The CDR3 coding sequence is TGTGCCAGTAGCGGACAGTACTCTGGAAACACCATATATTTT. Translated: CASSGQYSGNTIYF. The entire variable domain, with the rest obtained from reference TRBV19 and TRBJ1-3, is as follows: DGGITQSPKYLFRKEGQNVTLSCEQNLNHDAMYWYRQDPGQGLRLIYYSQIVNDFQKGDIAEGYSVSREKKESFPLTVTSAQKNPTAFYLCASSGQYSGNTIYFGEGSWLTVV.